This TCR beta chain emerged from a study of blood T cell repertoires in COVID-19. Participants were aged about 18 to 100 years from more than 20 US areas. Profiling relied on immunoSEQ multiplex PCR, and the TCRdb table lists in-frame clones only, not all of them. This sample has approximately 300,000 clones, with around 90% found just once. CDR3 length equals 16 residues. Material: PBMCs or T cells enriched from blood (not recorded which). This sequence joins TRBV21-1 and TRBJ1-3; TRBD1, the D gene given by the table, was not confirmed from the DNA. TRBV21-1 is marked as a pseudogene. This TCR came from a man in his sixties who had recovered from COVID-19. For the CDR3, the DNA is TGTGCCAGCAGCAAAGTTGGCAGGGGGCCTGGAAACACCATATATTTT. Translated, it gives CASSKVGRGPGNTIYF.